This is a list of T cell receptor beta chains from one sample in a study of OX40 agonist ivuxolimab in advanced cancers. Sequencing used immunoSEQ multiplex PCR; TCRdb keeps in-frame clones, though not all of them. The profile shows around 60,000 clones, roughly nine tenths of them singletons. The material was CD4+ or CD8+ T cells sorted from blood, obtained in a trial of the OX40 agonist ivuxolimab. The source is an adult with an advanced solid tumor such as melanoma, head and neck, liver or kidney cancer. CDR3s include the opening cysteine and the closing phenylalanine or tryptophan. The D gene is left open where the match is weak. Size is stated for part of the rows, as once, few or many counts, or as a class when the clone is expanded.

clone size: -; J gene: TRBJ2-3; D gene: -; V gene: TRBV4-2; CDR3 length: 15; CDR3 DNA: TGTGCCAGCAGCCGTTTGTTAGATGATTTCGATACGCAGTATTTT; CDR3 protein: CASSRLLDDFDTQYF
clone size: -; J gene: TRBJ2-3; D gene: -; V gene: TRBV30; CDR3 length: 12; CDR3 DNA: TGTGCCTGGAGTGTACTAGAGTCCACGCAGTATTTT; CDR3 protein: CAWSVLESTQYF
clone size: -; J gene: TRBJ1-2; D gene: -; V gene: TRBV6-1; CDR3 length: 15; CDR3 DNA: TGTGCCAGCAGTGAAGAGAGGGTGGGGGGCTATGGCTACACCTTC; CDR3 protein: CASSEERVGGYGYTF
clone size: -; J gene: TRBJ1-6; D gene: -; V gene: TRBV5-4; CDR3 length: 16; CDR3 DNA: TGTGCCAGCAGCTCGTCAGGTAGCTCCTATAATTCACCCCTCCACTTT; CDR3 protein: CASSSSGSSYNSPLHF
clone size: once; J gene: TRBJ2-7; D gene: TRBD1; V gene: TRBV5-5; CDR3 length: 14; CDR3 DNA: TGTGCCAGCAGCGGTTGGACAGGGGCGGGGGAGCAGTACTTC; CDR3 protein: CASSGWTGAGEQYF
clone size: -; J gene: TRBJ1-5; D gene: TRBD1; V gene: TRBV30; CDR3 length: 15; CDR3 DNA: TGTGCCTGGAGCCGCCGGGACAGGGTCTATCAGCCCCAGCATTTT; CDR3 protein: CAWSRRDRVYQPQHF
clone size: -; J gene: TRBJ1-1; D gene: TRBD1; V gene: TRBV28; CDR3 length: 15; CDR3 DNA: TGTGCCAGCACGCCCCCAGGGGGCAACTTCCTTGAAGCTTTCTTT; CDR3 protein: CASTPPGGNFLEAFF
clone size: -; J gene: TRBJ2-1; D gene: -; V gene: TRBV6-1; CDR3 length: 13; CDR3 DNA: TGTGCCAGCCAGAGGACATCTTACAATGAGCAGTTCTTC; CDR3 protein: CASQRTSYNEQFF
clone size: once; J gene: TRBJ1-5; D gene: -; V gene: TRBV21-1; CDR3 length: 15; CDR3 DNA: TGTGCCAGCAGCAACATAAAGGGGGCCCAGGGGCCCCAGCATTTT; CDR3 protein: CASSNIKGAQGPQHF
clone size: -; J gene: TRBJ1-5; D gene: -; V gene: TRBV10-3; CDR3 length: 13; CDR3 DNA: TGTGCCATCAGATTTGATAGCAATCAGCCCCAGCATTTT; CDR3 protein: CAIRFDSNQPQHF
clone size: -; J gene: TRBJ1-6; D gene: -; V gene: TRBV2; CDR3 length: 13; CDR3 DNA: TGTGCCAGCAACGGCAGGGCGGGTTCACCCCTCCACTTT; CDR3 protein: CASNGRAGSPLHF
clone size: -; J gene: TRBJ2-1; D gene: TRBD2; V gene: TRBV5-1; CDR3 length: 13; CDR3 DNA: TGCGCCAGCGGGGCTAGCGGGAGGTATGAGCAGTTCTTC; CDR3 protein: CASGASGRYEQFF
clone size: -; J gene: TRBJ1-1; D gene: -; V gene: TRBV5-4; CDR3 length: 13; CDR3 DNA: TGTGCCAGCAGCTATAGGGGAAACACTGAAGCTTTCTTT; CDR3 protein: CASSYRGNTEAFF
clone size: -; J gene: TRBJ2-7; D gene: -; V gene: TRBV7-2; CDR3 length: 13; CDR3 DNA: TGTGCCAGCAGCTTAGCAGTAGGGACCGGGCAGTACTTC; CDR3 protein: CASSLAVGTGQYF
clone size: -; J gene: TRBJ1-2; D gene: -; V gene: TRBV11-2; CDR3 length: 12; CDR3 DNA: TGTGCCAGCAGCTTAAGTCGGCCAGGCTACACCTTC; CDR3 protein: CASSLSRPGYTF